Sequencing of this TCR beta chain was carried out in a study of blood T cell repertoires in COVID-19. Generated by immunoSEQ multiplex PCR, the TCRdb table keeps only in-frame clones and is missing some. The sample records around 74,000 clones, 70% to 90% being singletons. This CDR3 region has 15 residues. Unmatched junction bases numbered 8, after V lost 1 base and J lost 7 bases. Germline CDR1 and CDR2: SQVTM and ANQGSEA. The TCR was taken from a man aged 45 to 65 with active COVID-19. The chain recombines TRBV29-1 with TRBJ2-1, with 9 bases that match TRBD2. The sample taken for sequencing was peripheral blood. The CDR3 region has the DNA TGCAGCGTTGAAGGTGTAGCGGGAGTAGGAAATGAGCAGTTCTTC. It codes for CSVEGVAGVGNEQFF.